This T cell receptor (beta chain) was found in a study of neurological immune-mediated disorders. The study drew its healthy controls from blood bank volunteers in Maryland, USA. Findings of the study overall: Because no CDR3 amino acid sequences were shared across subjects by expanded clones, private repertoires were suggested in all groups.

It was by 5'RACE with 10-nucleotide random UMIs that the cDNA was made. Using its own MiXCR run on the 5' RACE reads, TCRdb lists one record per CDR3 protein. This table has tens of thousands of distinct CDR3 sequences, roughly 10% appearing once. With 1 base removed from V and 1 base from J, the gap between germline ends came to 8 bases. The CDR3 totals 15 residues. CDR1 is SGHTA, CDR2 FQGNSA, per germline. This clonotype has at least ten counts. Its cognate antigen is unknown. The gene calls are TRBV7-2 and TRBJ1-5; perhaps TRBD1 as D (5 bases). The sequence derives from a man aged 55-75 years in good health. Input material: PBMCs. The CDR3 DNA reads TGTGCCAGCAGCTTAGGTTCAGGGAGCAATCAGCCCCAGCATTTT. It translates to CASSLGSGSNQPQHF.